This TCR beta chain was sequenced during a study of human T cells and chemical hapten exposure (dated by TCRdb to 2020 to 2022). The study in broad terms: For sensitization, 2% DPC in acetone was applied to a 2 cm by 2 cm area of upper inner arm skin. Weekly therapeutic DPC doses were additionally applied to the scalp of patients throughout the approximately 24-week study period. Patch testing on the upper back used Finn chambers containing 0.01% DPC, with scoring done after 6 days according to International Contact Dermatitis Research Group standards. Most of the patients in the cohort were female, and the cohort covered alopecia areata with under or over 50% scalp involvement, alopecia totalis and alopecia universalis. Libraries were combined into a pool for sequencing, and differences in TCR yield between samples came mainly from small differences in library volumes within the pool. Peripheral blood TCR repertoire changes were tracked in vivo in alopecia patients during primary and secondary sensitization to the hapten diphenylcyclopropenone (DPC). Blood was sampled from patients pre-sensitization (week 0) and at 2, 6 and about 24 weeks after DPC sensitization. Blood for TCR sequencing was provided by twenty-nine alopecia patients at one to four time points (pre-sensitization, 2, 6 and 24 weeks). General conclusions and limits of the study: Compared with pre-sensitization or healthy control sets, expanded TCRs formed significantly more large CDR3 similarity clusters, which is consistent with antigen-driven responses. A positive correlation was found between the number of PT1 expanded TCRs and patch test score, with significance reached at thresholds 8, 16 and 32 but not 4. After repeated subsampling, changes were observed in the strength of the expansion versus patch-test correlation and in the threshold at which the correlation became significant. No change with DPC sensitization was found in the number of TCRs above 1 in 1000 frequency, and no evidence of global repertoire structure alterations was found. Because every patient had alopecia, a presumed autoimmune disease, the patients' immune response might differ from that of healthy individuals.

The time point label of this sample denotes: patch test 1, 2 weeks after DPC sensitization. The treatment or condition label, as the study defines it: therapeutic diphenylcyclopropenone sensitization with weekly scalp DPC. At every patch-test visit, the blood draw took place before the patch test was put on. To be eligible, patients had to be aged 18 to 70, diagnosed with alopecia and judged suitable for DPC therapy, while pregnant patients were excluded. Total RNA was isolated from unfractionated whole blood collected in Tempus Blood RNA tubes. Library construction relied on RACE. Instrument used: NextSeq 500. Library preparation attached unique molecular identifiers to individual cDNA molecules for quantitative, reproducible TCR counting. For every blood RNA sample, sequencing covered both the TCR alpha and TCR beta chains. The study's own analysis went as follows. Samples had a median of roughly 91,000 TCRs, with a range from about 23,224 to 690,600. The Decombinator software suite was used to annotate V, J and CDR3 in the TCR reads. For the PS versus PT1 abundance plots, all samples were subsampled to the same number of TCRs (28,000). Expanded TCRs were defined as absent before sensitization and observed at least eight times at the 2-week time point. TCRdb reworked the public reads: Q25 trimming with fastp, MiXCR clone assembly, productive beta chains retained. Each record represents a unique CDR3 protein, reported with the most common genes and DNA among its rows. The V and J calls were determined by TCRdb, not by the authors. In all, the sample holds tens of thousands of distinct CDR3 sequences, and about 11% of those were seen once. 2% to 2.5% of the sample is held by the ten biggest clonotypes.

A note on this clonotype: The antigen this receptor binds is unknown. Per-base quality was not reported, and no clone a single base away is much larger than it.

This sequence was found in a man aged 35-49 years with alopecia areata. Some clones in this sample may be carry-over from other donors' samples. The sequences come from whole blood, collected in connection with sensitization to the hapten diphenylcyclopropenone (DPC).

The encoded CDR3 is CASSFTSGRRDEQFF. The nucleotides read TGTGCCAGCAGCTTCACTAGCGGGAGAAGAGATGAGCAGTTCTTC. This chain joins TRBV7-9 to TRBJ2-1, with 11 bases aligning to TRBD2. Based on the germline V gene (reference sequence), the CDR1 and CDR2 sequences are SEHNR and FQNEAQ. The CDR3 sequence holds 15 residues, the cysteine and phenylalanine included. Only the CDR3 DNA stays, 45 bases, in frame from base 1. The germline V end is reduced by 3 bases and the J end by 8 bases; junction bases left unmatched: 6.